A single sample is the source of the 19 T cell receptor beta chains below, sequenced in a study of cytomegalovirus exposure and HLA in healthy donors. Method: immunoSEQ multiplex PCR; TCRdb's copy keeps in-frame clones and lacks some. The sample shows under 50,000 clones, 93% of them seen only once. The sample was PBMCs. The receptors here all came from a young woman in good health and CMV-seronegative.

This clone was observed a single time. The rearrangement joins TRBV5-5 to TRBJ2-3; maybe TRBD2 (5 bases). Per the germline V gene, CDR1 is SGHKS and CDR2 is YYEKEE (reference sequence). The germline V and J ends were trimmed by 4 bases and 3 bases, with 9 bases remaining between them. The CDR3 runs 13 residues. The CDR3 reads CASSTPGTDTQYF. The CDR3 coding sequence is TGTGCCAGCAGCACCCCGGGGACAGATACGCAGTATTTT.

The chain is built from TRBV19 and TRBJ1-6; TRBD1 aligns across 9 bases. The V gene end was trimmed by 4 bases and the J gene end by 0 bases; junction bases not matched to a gene: 4. The CDR3 extends over 17 amino acids. The germline CDR1 and CDR2 sequences are LNHDA and SQIVND (reference sequence). As DNA, the CDR3 is TGTGCCAGTAGTAGAGGACAGGGGAGCTCCTATAATTCACCCCTCCACTTT. Its translation: CASSRGQGSSYNSPLHF.

The V call is TRBV2, the J call TRBJ1-3, with D hard to call. The CDR3 length is 14 residues. Germline V gives CDR1 SNHLY, CDR2 FYNNEI. With 1 base removed from V and 3 bases from J, the gap between germline ends came to 7 bases. DNA for the CDR3: TGTGCCAGCAGTGAAGACAGTATTGGAAACACCATATATTTT. Protein sequence: CASSEDSIGNTIYF.

This chain joins TRBV19 and TRBJ1-1, with a tentative D call TRBD1 (5 bases). The CDR3 extends over 16 amino acids. Trimming stripped 5 bases from V and 2 bases from J, with 18 bases between. Germline loops: CDR1 LNHDA, CDR2 SQIVND (reference sequence). The CDR3 is CASSPGGGRINTEAFF. The CDR3 nucleotides read TGTGCCAGTAGTCCGGGGGGGGGACGGATAAACACTGAAGCTTTCTTT.

V and J are TRBV25-1 and TRBJ2-4, with 8 nucleotides matching TRBD1. In germline, CDR1 is MGHDK, CDR2 SYGVNS. The CDR3 contains 15 residues. The V segment lost 1 base and the J segment 3 bases; nucleotides outside the gene matches: 2. CDR3 in amino acids: CASSESGTGKNIQYF. The CDR3 nucleotides are TGTGCCAGCAGTGAATCCGGGACAGGCAAAAACATTCAGTACTTC.

The chain is built from TRBV28 and TRBJ2-3; tentative D call: TRBD2 (6 bases). Trimming removed 9 bases from V and 2 bases from J, with 15 bases in between. The CDR3 spans 14 residues. CDR1 is MDHEN and CDR2 is SYDVKM in the germline V gene. The CDR3 coding sequence is TGTGCCAGTCGGGGCGGGGTTTTCACAGATACGCAGTATTTT. Encoded protein: CASRGGVFTDTQYF.

This chain uses TRBV19 with TRBJ1-1; 10 bases are shared with TRBD1. V was pared by 4 bases and J by 1 base, with 9 bases of the junction left unmatched. This CDR3 comprises 17 residues. Germline-derived CDR1 and CDR2 are LNHDA and SQIVND (reference sequence). In DNA, the CDR3 is TGTGCCAGTAGTACACTCGGGGACAGGGGAAGGAACACTGAAGCTTTCTTT. It encodes CASSTLGDRGRNTEAFF.

The table lists this clone with a count of one. This sequence joins TRBV29-1 and TRBJ2-5, with 9 bases that match TRBD1. Germline CDR1 and CDR2: SQVTM and ANQGSEA. CDR3 length equals 12 residues. V gave up 7 bases and J gave up 4 bases; unmatched junction bases: 4. CDR3 bases: TGCAGCGCCCTACAGGGGGCAGAGACCCAGTACTTC. Translation: CSALQGAETQYF.

The chain carries TRBV11-3 and TRBJ2-1; TRBD2 matches at 7 bases. Germline V gives CDR1 SGHNT, CDR2 YENEEA. Trimming cost V 1 base and J 6 bases; bases outside gene matches: 3. The CDR3 is made up of 14 amino acids. CDR3 nucleotides: TGTGCCAGCAGCTTAGGACTAGCCGGCAATGAGCAGTTCTTC. It yields the protein CASSLGLAGNEQFF.

V gene TRBV5-1 combines with J gene TRBJ1-1; D gene uncertain. The CDR3 spans 13 residues. Germline V gene data show CDR1 as SGHRS and CDR2 as YFSETQ. With 4 bases removed from V and 6 bases from J, the gap between germline ends came to 13 bases. CDR3 residues: CASSPLEVSEAFF. CDR3 DNA: TGCGCCAGCAGCCCCTTGGAGGTGTCTGAAGCTTTCTTT.

CDR3 sequence: CASSGRDRVMTEAFF. The CDR3 region has the DNA TGTGCCAGCAGCGGCCGGGACAGGGTGATGACTGAAGCTTTCTTT. The chain uses TRBV9 and TRBJ1-1; 9 positions match TRBD1. The CDR3 extends over 15 amino acids. Germline V CDR1 and CDR2: SGDLS, YYNGEE. The V and J ends lost 3 bases and 5 bases, in that order; junction bases with no gene match: 8.

This clone has just one count. The chain joins TRBV5-1 to TRBJ2-1; D not certain. The V gene lost 7 bases and the J gene lost 1 base, with 12 bases spanning the gap. CDR1 is SGHRS, CDR2 YFSETQ, per germline. The CDR3 loop spans 14 amino acids. Here the CDR3 DNA reads TGCGCCAGCTCCACAGAAGCATCCTACAATGAGCAGTTCTTC. Amino acids: CASSTEASYNEQFF.

This chain uses TRBV15 with TRBJ2-7; 10 positions match TRBD1. The CDR3 consists of 15 residues. CDR1 and CDR2 from the germline V gene are LNHNV and YYDKDF (reference sequence). V lost 1 base to trimming and J lost 0 bases; unmatched junction nucleotides: 0. The CDR3 region has the DNA TGTGCCACCAGCAGAGGGACAGGGGGCTCCTACGAGCAGTACTTC. It translates to CATSRGTGGSYEQYF.

CDR3: CASSQGFGGYTF. CDR3 sequence (DNA): TGTGCCAGCAGTCAGGGTTTTGGCGGCTACACCTTC. This chain uses TRBV27 with TRBJ1-2; D possibly corresponds to TRBD1 (5 bases). The CDR3 loop spans 12 amino acids. The ends were cut back, 5 bases at V and 8 bases at J, with 12 bases in the middle. Looked up from germline, CDR1 is MNHEY and CDR2 is SMNVEV (reference sequence).

The genes are TRBV30 and TRBJ1-2; D possibly corresponds to TRBD1 (6 bases). Germline CDR1 and CDR2: GTSNPN and SVGIG (reference sequence). This CDR3 comprises 13 residues. With 3 bases removed from V and 6 bases from J, the gap between germline ends came to 14 bases. CDR3 in DNA: TGTGCCTGGAGCCAACAGGGCTTGGATGGCTACACCTTC. Translation: CAWSQQGLDGYTF.

This clone was detected once. The chain links TRBV19 to TRBJ1-2, with TRBD1 as a possible D gene (6 bases). Germline CDR1 LNHDA, CDR2 SQIVND (reference sequence). This CDR3 has 15 residues. The V and J ends lost 10 bases and 4 bases respectively, with 22 bases between them. In DNA form, the CDR3 reads TGTGCCACTATCCGGGGCACAGGGTTAGGCTATGGCTACACCTTC. Translated, it gives CATIRGTGLGYGYTF.

The genes are TRBV7-3 and TRBJ2-1; 10 bases are shared with TRBD1. Germline V CDR1 and CDR2: SGHTA, FQGTGA. The CDR3 has 15 amino acids. V shed 6 bases, J shed 7 bases, and the junction held 9 bases outside the gene matches. The CDR3: CASSHPGQGMNEQFF. The CDR3, as DNA: TGTGCCAGCAGTCACCCGGGACAGGGGATGAATGAGCAGTTCTTC.

This rearrangement joins TRBV5-4 to TRBJ2-3; TRBD2 is a possible D gene (5 bases). CDR1 is SGHNT, CDR2 YYREEE, per germline (reference sequence). The length of the CDR3 is 14 residues. V gave up 4 bases and J gave up 0 bases, with 9 bases separating them. The CDR3 DNA sequence: TGTGCCAGCAGCCCGAGGACTAGCACAGATACGCAGTATTTT. It yields the protein CASSPRTSTDTQYF.

The rearrangement uses TRBV11-2 and TRBJ2-1; 7 nucleotides match TRBD1. The CDR3 spans 15 residues. Trimming removed 3 bases from V and 8 bases from J; junction bases left unmatched: 10. The germline V gene has CDR1 SGHAT and CDR2 FQNNGV. The CDR3 DNA reads as TGTGCCAGCAGCTTCTCGGACAGGCTGTTGGATGAGCAGTTCTTC. It specifies CASSFSDRLLDEQFF.